Listed below are T cell receptor beta chains from one sample, sequenced in a study of beta chain features in type 1 diabetes. Measured with immunoSEQ multiplex PCR; TCRdb has only the in-frame clones, and not every one. Of under 950,000 clones in the sample, 15% to 20% were seen once. Material for sequencing was naive CD4+ T cells from blood. Receptors originate from a woman aged 18-29 years in good health. The CDR3 runs from the conserved cysteine through the conserved F or W. The order of the fields is J gene, V gene, D gene, clone size, CDR3 DNA, CDR3 protein. A D gene is named only where the DNA matches it firmly. The size field is filled for only some rows; it gives once, few, many or a size class.

TRBJ1-1 | TRBV4-2 | . | few | TGTGCCAGCAGCGAAACCGCGGCGGCCCAGGGTGCCACTGAAGCTTTCTTT | CASSETAAAQGATEAFF
TRBJ2-7 | TRBV18 | . | once | TGTGCCAGCTCAGCCACCGGAGGCGGCGAGCAGTACTTC | CASSATGGGEQYF
TRBJ1-4 | TRBV20-1 | . | . | TGCAGTGCTAACGAGTACGAAAAACTGTTTTTT | CSANEYEKLFF
TRBJ2-5 | TRBV2 | TRBD2 | few | TGTGCCAGCAGTGTCCTAGCGGGAGTCGAGACCCAGTACTTC | CASSVLAGVETQYF
TRBJ2-5 | TRBV27 | . | . | TGTGCCAGCAGCAAGCTTTTTGGACAGCGGGAGACCCAGTACTTC | CASSKLFGQRETQYF
TRBJ2-7 | TRBV5-4 | . | . | TGTGCCAGCAGCTTGGACCCGCGCAGCGAAAAGCAGTACTTC | CASSLDPRSEKQYF
TRBJ2-2 | TRBV4-3 | TRBD1 | . | TGCGCCAGCAGCCAAGATTTTGGGACAGGGGGAAAGAACACCGGGGAGCTGTTTTTT | CASSQDFGTGGKNTGELFF
TRBJ1-2 | TRBV7-8 | TRBD1 | . | TGTGCCAGCAGCTCGCCACGACAGGGCGAGGGCTATGGCTACACCTTC | CASSSPRQGEGYGYTF
TRBJ2-1 | TRBV2 | . | . | TGTGCCAGCAGTGAGGCGAGGACCTACAATGAGCAGTTCTTC | CASSEARTYNEQFF
TRBJ2-1 | TRBV5-5 | TRBD2 | few | TGTGCCAGCAGCCAGGGACTATCGAGCTCCTACAATGAGCAGTTCTTC | CASSQGLSSSYNEQFF
TRBJ1-5 | TRBV7-3 | . | . | TGTGCCAGCAGCTTAACAGAGAATCAGCCCCAGCATTTT | CASSLTENQPQHF
TRBJ2-2 | TRBV6-6 | TRBD2 | few | TGTGCCAGCAGAAGGACTAGCGGGACCGGGGAGCTGTTTTTT | CASRRTSGTGELFF
TRBJ1-1 | TRBV7-3 | . | few | TGTGCCAGCAGCTTAGGGCGGGGGAACACTGAAGCTTTCTTT | CASSLGRGNTEAFF
TRBJ2-1 | TRBV29-1 | TRBD2 | . | TGCAGCGTGGAGGGACTAGCGGGAGGACGCTCCTACAATGAGCAGTTCTTC | CSVEGLAGGRSYNEQFF
TRBJ2-2 | TRBV19 | TRBD1 | . | TGTGCCAGTAGGACAGGGGCGTCCGGCGGGGAGCTGTTTTTT | CASRTGASGGELFF
TRBJ2-1 | TRBV7-2 | . | few | TGTGCCAGCAGCCCAGACTACAATGAGCAGTTCTTC | CASSPDYNEQFF
TRBJ2-3 | TRBV7-2 | TRBD1 | few | TGTGCCAGCAGCTTCAGGGGGCACGGAGATACGCAGTATTTT | CASSFRGHGDTQYF
TRBJ2-7 | TRBV7-2 | . | few | TGTGCCAGCAGCTTAGGCAGGGGTCAAAGAGAGCAGTACTTC | CASSLGRGQREQYF
TRBJ2-1 | TRBV5-4 | TRBD2 | few | TGTGCCAGCAGCACCACGGGGGGTTACAATGAGCAGTTCTTC | CASSTTGGYNEQFF